Each of the 8 T cell receptor beta chains below was sequenced from the same sample in a study of cytomegalovirus exposure and HLA in healthy donors. PCR used 60 Vbeta primers and 13 Jbeta primers. Assay: immunoSEQ multiplex PCR; the TCRdb copy retains only in-frame clones and omits some. The sample has about 98,000 clones; 60% to 85% are singletons. Source material: PBMCs. The receptors were sampled from a man between 60 and 75 years old in good health and CMV-seropositive.

The chain employs TRBV7-8 and TRBJ1-2; D not resolved. V lost 5 bases, J lost 2 bases, and 12 bases lay in between. The germline CDR1 and CDR2 sequences are SGHVS and FQNEAQ. The CDR3 covers 14 residues. CDR3 coding DNA: TGTGCCAGCAGCCCGCTTGGCACCAACTATGGCTACACCTTC. Translation gives CASSPLGTNYGYTF.

The chain has TRBV25-1 and TRBJ1-3, with D maybe TRBD1 (6 bases). Deletions cut 0 bases from V and 4 bases from J, with 16 bases between. From germline, CDR1 is MGHDK and CDR2 SYGVNS. This CDR3 is 17 amino acids long. The CDR3: CASSEYRTDMGGNTIYF. DNA for the CDR3: TGTGCCAGCAGTGAATATCGGACAGACATGGGGGGAAACACCATATATTTT.

The rearrangement uses TRBV11-1 and TRBJ2-3; 10 bases agree with TRBD2. Looked up from germline, CDR1 is SGHAT and CDR2 is FQDESV (reference sequence). This CDR3 comprises 18 residues. Trimming at V came to 5 bases and at J to 0 bases, leaving 11 bases not matched to a gene. CDR3 nucleotide sequence: TGTGCCAGCAGCCATCAATTAGCGGGGGGAGCTAGCACAGATACGCAGTATTTT. It specifies CASSHQLAGGASTDTQYF.

The chain couples TRBV29-1 to TRBJ2-5; 10 bases match TRBD2. The CDR3 is 12 residues long. The V gene's germline CDR1 is SQVTM and CDR2 ANQGSEA. V gave up 7 bases and J gave up 5 bases; unmatched junction bases: 4. CDR3 loop: CSASGGGETQYF. The CDR3 bases are TGCAGCGCGAGCGGGGGGGGTGAGACCCAGTACTTC.

The DNA of the CDR3 is TGCGCCAGCAGCTTGGGAAGCAGGGGTTTGAACACTGAAGCTTTCTTT. Protein: CASSLGSRGLNTEAFF. V usage is TRBV5-1 and J usage is TRBJ1-1; possibly TRBD1 for D (6 bases). The V and J ends lost 0 bases and 0 bases respectively, with 12 bases between them. CDR1 and CDR2 (germline): SGHRS, YFSETQ. The CDR3 contains 16 residues.

The V call is TRBV6-4, the J call TRBJ1-4, with 8 positions matching TRBD1. This CDR3 has 19 residues. Germline V gene data show CDR1 as MRHNA and CDR2 as SNTAGT. With V trimmed by 0 bases and J by 0 bases, 9 bases remained unmatched. CDR3 sequence (DNA): TGTGCCAGCAGTGACTCGGGGAAAAGGGACAGGACAACTAATGAAAAACTGTTTTTT. Protein: CASSDSGKRDRTTNEKLFF.

Regarding this clone: One junction end does not reproduce the germline sequence, and a read error may be involved. This rearrangement joins TRBV15 to TRBJ2-5; TRBD1 agrees at 7 bases. CDR1 is LNHNV, CDR2 YYDKDF, per germline (reference sequence). This CDR3 has 15 residues. The CDR3 is CATSRGQGYQEAQYF. Here the CDR3 DNA reads TGTGCCACCAGCAGAGGACAGGGCTACCAAGAGGCCCAGTACTTC.

The CDR3 DNA is TGTGCCAGCAGCACCGGGACAGGGCTTTCCTACGAGCAGTACTTC. It codes for CASSTGTGLSYEQYF. This chain links TRBV11-2 with TRBJ2-7; 9 bases are a match to TRBD1. V gave up 5 bases and J gave up 1 base; unmatched junction bases: 6. There are 15 residues in the CDR3. Looked up from germline, CDR1 is SGHAT and CDR2 is FQNNGV. The full variable domain, completed using reference TRBV11-2 and TRBJ2-7, is EAGVAQSPRYKIIEKRQSVAFWCNPISGHATLYWYQQILGQGPKLLIQFQNNGVVDDSQLPKDRFSAERLKGVDSTLKIQPAKLEDSAVYLCASSTGTGLSYEQYFGPGTRLTVT.